This entry concerns a single T cell receptor beta chain. The data stem from a study of blood T cell repertoires in COVID-19. Overall study context: The study drew acute and convalescent COVID-19 samples from the United States, Italy and Spain. Sources were T cells, B-cell-depleted T cells, or PBMCs; the material itself was cDNA or gDNA.

Authors' methods: Estimation of nucleated cell counts relied on the amplification of reference gene primers. TCRdb's copy holds only in-frame clones and misses some; the assay was immunoSEQ multiplex PCR. The DNA was the basis for D and trimming; V, J and clone size are from that table. This table holds about 100,000 clones, approximately 89% found once. Specimen: peripheral blood. This receptor was identified in a woman in her twenties or thirties with acute or convalescent COVID-19.

CDR3 amino acids: CASSYQGRNQPQHF. The CDR3 region has the DNA TGTGCCAGCAGCTATCAGGGGCGTAATCAGCCCCAGCATTTT. This chain connects TRBV7-9 to TRBJ1-5, with D perhaps matching TRBD1 (6 bases). The CDR3 runs 14 residues. CDR1 and CDR2 (germline): SEHNR, FQNEAQ (reference sequence). Between the trimmed V and J ends, which lost 4 bases and 4 bases, there was a span of 11 bases.